Listed below are T cell receptor beta chains from one sample, sequenced in a study of OX40 agonist ivuxolimab in advanced cancers. Generated by immunoSEQ multiplex PCR, the TCRdb table keeps only in-frame clones and is missing some. The table lists 30,000 or so clones, 85% to 95% of them singletons. Specimen: CD4+ or CD8+ T cells sorted from blood, collected in a trial of the OX40 agonist ivuxolimab. Receptor source: an adult with an advanced solid tumor such as melanoma, head and neck, liver or kidney cancer. Each CDR3 is given with its conserved first and last residue. D genes are given only for firm matches. The listing skips clone size in some rows; elsewhere it reads once, few, many or a size class.

abundance	d_gene	v_gene	j_gene	CDR3nt	CDR3aa
NA	NA	TRBV9	TRBJ2-3	TGTGCCAGCAGCCCCTGGGGACTTACAGATACGCAGTATTTT	CASSPWGLTDTQYF
NA	NA	TRBV19	TRBJ1-5	TGTGCCAGTAGTATATATTTGGGGACTCCGAGGGAGCCCCAGCATTTT	CASSIYLGTPREPQHF
NA	NA	TRBV4-1	TRBJ2-5	TGCGCCAGCAGCAAAAAGCATGGGTCAGAGACCCAGTACTTC	CASSKKHGSETQYF
once	NA	TRBV4-1	TRBJ1-1	TGCGCCAGCAGCCAAGCCATTTCGAACACTGAAGCTTTCTTT	CASSQAISNTEAFF
NA	NA	TRBV7-9	TRBJ2-3	TGTGCCAGCAGGGACATTGGCCGGGATACGCAGTATTTT	CASRDIGRDTQYF
once	NA	TRBV11-2	TRBJ2-1	TGTGCCAGCAGCGAAAAAGCCTTAACCTACAATGAGCAGTTCTTC	CASSEKALTYNEQFF
NA	NA	TRBV25-1	TRBJ1-1	TGTGCCAGCAGTCCGCCGGACGGGGGGTACACTGAAGCTTTCTTT	CASSPPDGGYTEAFF
NA	NA	TRBV6-5	TRBJ1-3	TGTGCCAGCAGTAAGGACCGAGGAAACACCATATATTTT	CASSKDRGNTIYF
NA	NA	TRBV7-6	TRBJ1-4	TGTGCCAGCAGCCCCTGGGGCCAAGGGGAAAAACTGTTTTTT	CASSPWGQGEKLFF
NA	TRBD1	TRBV4-1	TRBJ2-5	TGCGCCAGCAGCCAACAAACCCCCGGGACAGGGGGCGGGGAGACCCAGTACTTC	CASSQQTPGTGGGETQYF
NA	NA	TRBV7-9	TRBJ2-7	TGTGCCAGCAGCTTATTGGCCTACGAGCAGTACTTC	CASSLLAYEQYF
NA	TRBD1	TRBV9	TRBJ1-2	TGTGCCAGCAGCACCGGGACAGGGGATGGCTACACCTTC	CASSTGTGDGYTF
NA	NA	TRBV4-1	TRBJ1-5	TGCGCCAGCAGCCAACAGGGGCAGCCCCAGCATTTT	CASSQQGQPQHF
NA	NA	TRBV5-1	TRBJ2-1	TGCGCCAGCAGCTTGGTGGGACTGAATGAGCAGTTCTTC	CASSLVGLNEQFF
NA	NA	TRBV11-2	TRBJ1-5	TGTGCCAGCAGCTTTTCTAGCGGTCGCAATCAGCCCCAGCATTTT	CASSFSSGRNQPQHF
NA	NA	TRBV7-9	TRBJ2-3	TGTGCCAGCAGCATGGTGGGGCCCGCATATACGCAGTATTTT	CASSMVGPAYTQYF
NA	TRBD1	TRBV27	TRBJ2-7	TGTGCCAGCAGTCTCTCATTACCGGGACAGGGAGGGTACGAGCAGTACTTC	CASSLSLPGQGGYEQYF
NA	NA	TRBV6-5	TRBJ1-5	TGTGCCAGCAGCCATTCTCAGGAGGGTCAGCCCCAGCATTTT	CASSHSQEGQPQHF
NA	NA	TRBV4-1	TRBJ2-7	TGCGCCAGCAGCCAAGTCACCGGACTAAATCCCGAGCAGTACTTC	CASSQVTGLNPEQYF
NA	TRBD1	TRBV7-9	TRBJ1-2	TGTGCCAGCAGCTTAGTCCCGGGACAGGCGCGTGGCTACACCTTC	CASSLVPGQARGYTF
NA	TRBD2	TRBV9	TRBJ2-7	TGTGCCAGCAGCGTAGGTGAACTAGCGGGGGGCGAGCAGTACTTC	CASSVGELAGGEQYF
NA	TRBD1	TRBV4-3	TRBJ1-4	TGCGCCAGCAGCCTACCCCGACAGGGGGCTGAAAAACTGTTTTTT	CASSLPRQGAEKLFF
NA	TRBD2	TRBV7-6	TRBJ2-1	TGTGCCAGCAGCCCCGGACCTAGCGGGGGGGCCATTAGGGATGAGCAGTTCTTC	CASSPGPSGGAIRDEQFF
NA	NA	TRBV6-4	TRBJ2-3	TGTGCCAACATCACAGATACGCAGTATTTT	CANITDTQYF
NA	NA	TRBV19	TRBJ1-1	TGTGCCAGTAGTGGGGGAGGGAACACTGAAGCTTTCTTT	CASSGGGNTEAFF
once	NA	TRBV19	TRBJ1-5	TGTGCCAGTAGCTTCGGGGTTAGGCCCCAGCATTTT	CASSFGVRPQHF
NA	NA	TRBV29-1	TRBJ2-1	TGCAGCGATTACAGGGACTACAATGAGCAGTTCTTC	CSDYRDYNEQFF
NA	TRBD2	TRBV7-6	TRBJ2-3	TGTGCCAGCAGCTATAGCGGGAGGGGAAACACAGATACGCAGTATTTT	CASSYSGRGNTDTQYF
once	NA	TRBV11-2	TRBJ2-1	TGTGCCAGCAGTTTCTGGGACTCCTACAATGAGCAGTTCTTC	CASSFWDSYNEQFF
few	NA	TRBV9	TRBJ1-5	TGTGCCAGCAGCATAGGACCTACGGCCAATCAGCCCCAGCATTTT	CASSIGPTANQPQHF